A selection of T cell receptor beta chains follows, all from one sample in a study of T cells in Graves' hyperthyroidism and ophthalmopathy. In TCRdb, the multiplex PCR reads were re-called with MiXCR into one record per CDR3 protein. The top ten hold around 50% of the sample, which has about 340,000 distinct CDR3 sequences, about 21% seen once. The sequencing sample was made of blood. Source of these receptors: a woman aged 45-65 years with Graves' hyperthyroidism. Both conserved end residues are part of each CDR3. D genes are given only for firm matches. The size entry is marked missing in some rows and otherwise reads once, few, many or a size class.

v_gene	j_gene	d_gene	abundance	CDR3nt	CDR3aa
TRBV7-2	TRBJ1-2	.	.	TGTGCCAGCAGCTTATTAGGGGCGGAGGGCTACACCTTC	CASSLLGAEGYTF
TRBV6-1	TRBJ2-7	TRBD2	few	TGTGCCAGCAGCACCCTCGCTAGCGGAAACCGGCGGGGGGGATACGAGCAGTACTTC	CASSTLASGNRRGGYEQYF
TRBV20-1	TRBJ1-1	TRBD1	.	TGCAGTGCTGAAGACAGGGGGCAATCGGGCACTGAAGCTTTCTTT	CSAEDRGQSGTEAFF
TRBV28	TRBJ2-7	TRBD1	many	TGTGCCAGCAGCTCGGGACAGGCATCCTACGAGCAGTACTTC	CASSSGQASYEQYF
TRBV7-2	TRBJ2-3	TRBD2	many	TGTGCCAGCAGCTTAGCTAGCGGGGGGCCGGGAGTTACAGATACGCAGTATTTT	CASSLASGGPGVTDTQYF
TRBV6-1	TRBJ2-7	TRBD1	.	TGTGCCAGCATTTCCCCGGGACAGGGGGACTACGAGCAGTACTTC	CASISPGQGDYEQYF
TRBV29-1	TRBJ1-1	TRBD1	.	TGCAGCGTCCCCCGACAGGGTAACACTGAAGCTTTCTTT	CSVPRQGNTEAFF
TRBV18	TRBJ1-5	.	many	TGTGCCAGCTCACCGGAGGGAGGACAGCCCCAGCATTTT	CASSPEGGQPQHF
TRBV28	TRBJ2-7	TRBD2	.	TGTGCCAGCAGTTTGTGGCGGGAGGTCTCCCACGAGCAGTACTTC	CASSLWREVSHEQYF
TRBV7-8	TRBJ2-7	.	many	TGTGCCAGCAGCTTGCTGCAGGGAAAATACCACGAGCAGTACTTC	CASSLLQGKYHEQYF
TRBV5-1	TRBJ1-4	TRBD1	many	TGCGCCAGCAGCCGCGGGACAGGAATTGAAAAACTGTTTTTT	CASSRGTGIEKLFF
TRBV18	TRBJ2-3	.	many	TGTGCCAGCTCGAAACAGACTCCAGACACAGATACGCAGTATTTT	CASSKQTPDTDTQYF
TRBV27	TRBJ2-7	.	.	TGTGCCAGCAGTCGGGACGGACCCTACGAGCAGTACTTC	CASSRDGPYEQYF
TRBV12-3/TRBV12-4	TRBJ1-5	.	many	TGTGCCAGCAGGTCCGGCAGAGGCAATCAGCCCCAGCATTTT	CASRSGRGNQPQHF
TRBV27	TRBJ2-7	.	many	TGTGCCAGCAGTTTTTCGGAGGAGCAGTACTTC	CASSFSEEQYF
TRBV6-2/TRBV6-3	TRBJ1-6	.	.	TGTGCCAGCAGTTACGACAGAAATAATTCACCCTTCCACTTT	CASSYDRNNSPFHF
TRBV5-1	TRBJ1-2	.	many	TGCGCCAGCAGCTTGGGTGAAACGCGCGGCTACACCTTC	CASSLGETRGYTF
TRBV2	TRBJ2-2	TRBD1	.	TGTGCCAGCAGTCGGACAGGGGGCGCGACCGGGGAGCTGTTTTTT	CASSRTGGATGELFF
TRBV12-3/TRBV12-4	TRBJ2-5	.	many	TGTGCCAGCAGTCCAACCTACCGGGACAAGGAGACCCAGTACTTC	CASSPTYRDKETQYF
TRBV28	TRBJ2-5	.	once	TGTGCCAGCAGACTAGGGGCCAGAGTGGAAGAGACCCAGTACTTC	CASRLGARVEETQYF
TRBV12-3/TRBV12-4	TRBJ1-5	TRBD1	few	TGTGCCAGCAGATTAGGACAGGGGGCGGGCGGTGGAAATCAGCCCCAGCATTTT	CASRLGQGAGGGNQPQHF
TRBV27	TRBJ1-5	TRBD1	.	TGTGCCAGCAGCCCGGACAGGGCTCAGCCCCAGCATTTT	CASSPDRAQPQHF
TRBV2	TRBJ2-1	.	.	TGTGCCAGCAGCTTAGTGGCGATCGCTACGAATGAGCAGTTCTTC	CASSLVAIATNEQFF
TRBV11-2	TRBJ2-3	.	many	TGTGCCAGCAGCTTGTCCTGGGACCGAAGCACAGATACGCAGTATTTT	CASSLSWDRSTDTQYF
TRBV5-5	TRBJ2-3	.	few	TGTGCCAGCAGCTTGGTGGTGGTTGGCAGAACACACCGCGCACTCAACCGGGCCACAGATACGCAGTATTTT	CASSLVVVGRTHRALNRATDTQYF
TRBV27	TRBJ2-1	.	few	TGTGCCAGTTGGACAGTTTACAATGAGCAGTTCTTC	CASWTVYNEQFF
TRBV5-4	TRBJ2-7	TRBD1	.	TGTGCCAGCAGCTATACAGGGGGGAGCGAGCAGTACTTC	CASSYTGGSEQYF
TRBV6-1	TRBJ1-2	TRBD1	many	TGTGCCAGCAGTGGGCCTCGGACAGGGAGCTATGGCTACACCTTC	CASSGPRTGSYGYTF
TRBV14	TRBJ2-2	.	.	TGTGCCAGCAGCCACCTGGAGGGTCCCGGGGAGCTGTTTTTT	CASSHLEGPGELFF
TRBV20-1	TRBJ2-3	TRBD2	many	TGCTCTCGGGGGGGGGAGGCCACAGATACGCAGTATTTT	CSRGGEATDTQYF
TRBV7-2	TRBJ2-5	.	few	TGTGCCAGCAGCTCGATAGGGGGGCTTGGGGAGACCCAGTACTTC	CASSSIGGLGETQYF
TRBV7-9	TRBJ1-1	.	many	TGTGCCAGCAGCTTAGCGTTCAGGACTCTAGGGACGGTGAACACTGAAGCTTTCTTT	CASSLAFRTLGTVNTEAFF
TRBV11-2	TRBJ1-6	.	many	TGTGCCAGCAGCTTTCCCGGAAGGAATTCACCCCTCCACTTT	CASSFPGRNSPLHF
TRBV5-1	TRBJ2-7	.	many	TGCGCCAGCAGCTTGGCCGCTTTGGCCGGGACCTACGAGCAGTACTTC	CASSLAALAGTYEQYF
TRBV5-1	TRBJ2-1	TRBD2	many	TGCGCCAGCAGCTTGGCGCCTAGCGGGGACTACAATGAGCAGTTCTTC	CASSLAPSGDYNEQFF
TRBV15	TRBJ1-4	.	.	TGTGCCACCAGCAGTGATCCGGGGACGGATGAAAAACTGTTTTTT	CATSSDPGTDEKLFF
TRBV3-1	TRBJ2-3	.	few	TGTGCCAGCAGCCGCCGGGGAGATACGCAGTATTTT	CASSRRGDTQYF
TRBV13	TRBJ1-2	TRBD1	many	TGTGCCAGCAGCTACTCGGACAGGGGCTATGGCTACACCTTC	CASSYSDRGYGYTF
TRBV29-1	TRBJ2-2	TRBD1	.	TGCAGCGTTGGACAGGGCCCTTACACCGGGGAGCTGTTTTTT	CSVGQGPYTGELFF
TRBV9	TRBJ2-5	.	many	TGTGCCAGCAGCGACCAAGAGACCCAGTACTTC	CASSDQETQYF
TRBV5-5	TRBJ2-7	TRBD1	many	TGTGCCAGCAGCTTTCCCACTTGGACAGGGGACTACGAGCAGTACTTC	CASSFPTWTGDYEQYF
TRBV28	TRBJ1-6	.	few	TGTGCCAGCAGTTCAGGGGCGTTAGGTTCACCCCTCCACTTT	CASSSGALGSPLHF
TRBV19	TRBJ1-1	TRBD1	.	TGTGCCAGTACCAACCCCGGGACAGCTGAAGCTTTCTTT	CASTNPGTAEAFF
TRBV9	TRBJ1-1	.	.	TGTGCCAGCAGCGTATTTGAGGGGAGCACTGAAGCTTTCTTT	CASSVFEGSTEAFF